This is a list of T cell receptor beta chains from one sample in a study of cytomegalovirus exposure and HLA in healthy donors. Profiled with immunoSEQ multiplex PCR; TCRdb holds only in-frame clones, not every one. The sample includes hundreds of thousands of clones, around 80% of them seen just once. The source material was PBMCs. The origin of the receptors is a boy aged 5-17 years in good health and CMV-seronegative. CDR3s include the opening cysteine and the closing phenylalanine or tryptophan. D genes are given only for firm matches. Only part of the rows carry a size: once, few, many, or a class if the clone is expanded.

>TRBD1|TRBV27|-|TRBJ2-7
CASSLGQGAREQYF
TGTGCCAGCAGTTTGGGACAGGGGGCACGGGAGCAGTACTTC
>-|TRBV5-1|-|TRBJ1-6
CASSGSAGNSPLHF
TGCGCCAGCAGCGGGAGCGCAGGAAATTCACCCCTCCACTTT
>-|TRBV5-4|-|TRBJ1-1
CASSADGTPDEAFF
TGTGCCAGCAGCGCGGACGGGACACCCGATGAAGCTTTCTTT
>-|TRBV6-1|once|TRBJ2-7
CASSEVLREQYF
TGTGCCAGCAGTGAAGTTTTGCGCGAGCAGTACTTC
>TRBD1|TRBV19|-|TRBJ1-1
CASSPRTGMNTEAFF
TGTGCCAGTAGTCCTAGGACAGGCATGAACACTGAAGCTTTCTTT
>-|TRBV5-4|-|TRBJ1-1
CASSLDTKNTEAFF
TGTGCCAGCAGCTTGGACACTAAGAACACTGAAGCTTTCTTT
>TRBD1|TRBV2|-|TRBJ2-2
CASRPGQGYGELFF
TGTGCCAGCAGGCCGGGACAGGGTTACGGGGAGCTGTTTTTT
>-|TRBV6-4|-|TRBJ2-7
CASSGQSYEQYF
TGTGCCAGCAGCGGACAGTCCTACGAGCAGTACTTC
>TRBD2|TRBV7-6|-|TRBJ2-1
CASSLALSGGANNEQFF
TGTGCCAGCAGCTTAGCGCTTAGCGGGGGGGCTAACAATGAGCAGTTCTTC
>TRBD1|TRBV7-9|-|TRBJ2-4
CASSFQDRLNIQYF
TGTGCCAGCAGCTTCCAGGACAGGCTGAACATTCAGTACTTC
>TRBD2|TRBV6-4|few|TRBJ2-1
CASRGGVAGAVYNEQFF
TGTGCCAGCAGGGGCGGGGTAGCGGGAGCGGTCTACAATGAGCAGTTCTTC
>-|TRBV28|-|TRBJ1-4
CASRKRTATNEKLFF
TGTGCCAGCAGGAAGAGGACAGCAACTAATGAAAAACTGTTTTTT
>TRBD1|TRBV5-4|once|TRBJ1-4
CASSSKQTGGNEKLFF
TGTGCCAGCAGCTCGAAACAAACAGGGGGGAATGAAAAACTGTTTTTT
>TRBD1|TRBV6-6|-|TRBJ1-1
CASSRTGADTEAFF
TGTGCCAGCAGTCGGACAGGGGCGGACACTGAAGCTTTCTTT
>TRBD2|TRBV7-9|-|TRBJ2-5
CASSLKLAGETQYF
TGTGCCAGCAGCTTAAAACTAGCGGGAGAGACCCAGTACTTC
>TRBD2|TRBV2|-|TRBJ2-7
CASSPVAGGSYEQYF
TGTGCCAGCAGTCCGGTAGCGGGAGGTTCCTACGAGCAGTACTTC
>TRBD1|TRBV5-6|-|TRBJ1-2
CASNRGQRWNYGYTF
TGTGCCAGCAACAGGGGACAGCGATGGAACTATGGCTACACCTTC
>-|TRBV19|-|TRBJ1-2
CASSHRANYGYTF
TGTGCCAGTAGTCACAGGGCTAACTATGGCTACACCTTC
>TRBD2|TRBV5-1|-|TRBJ2-3
CASRQAGEGPDTQYF
TGCGCCAGCCGTCAAGCGGGAGAAGGCCCAGATACGCAGTATTTT
>-|TRBV5-1|-|TRBJ1-4
CASTSTGANEKLFF
TGCGCCAGCACCTCTACAGGTGCTAATGAAAAACTGTTTTTT
>-|TRBV7-2|-|TRBJ1-2
CASSSQLNYGYTF
TGTGCCAGCAGCTCACAGCTTAACTATGGCTACACCTTC
>-|TRBV27|-|TRBJ2-4
CASSLRPGLDIQYF
TGTGCCAGCAGTCTCCGCCCGGGGTTGGACATTCAGTACTTC
>-|TRBV15|once|TRBJ1-6
CATSPKQGDNSPLHF
TGTGCCACCAGCCCAAAACAGGGAGACAATTCACCCCTCCACTTT
>TRBD2|TRBV10-3|-|TRBJ2-3
CAISESQTSGTSTDTQYF
TGTGCCATCAGTGAGAGTCAGACTAGCGGGACTAGCACAGATACGCAGTATTTT
>-|TRBV30|-|TRBJ1-5
CAWSVLDFQAQHF
TGTGCCTGGAGTGTACTAGATTTCCAGGCCCAGCATTTT
>-|TRBV5-5|-|TRBJ2-2
CASSLGFGLSGELFF
TGTGCCAGCAGCTTGGGATTTGGGCTCTCCGGGGAGCTGTTTTTT
>TRBD2|TRBV6-1|-|TRBJ2-5
CASSARLGEGATQYF
TGTGCCAGCAGTGCCCGACTAGGGGAGGGCGCGACCCAGTACTTC
>TRBD1|TRBV27|-|TRBJ2-3
CASSWGQSLPDTQYF
TGTGCCAGCAGTTGGGGACAGAGCCTTCCCGATACGCAGTATTTT